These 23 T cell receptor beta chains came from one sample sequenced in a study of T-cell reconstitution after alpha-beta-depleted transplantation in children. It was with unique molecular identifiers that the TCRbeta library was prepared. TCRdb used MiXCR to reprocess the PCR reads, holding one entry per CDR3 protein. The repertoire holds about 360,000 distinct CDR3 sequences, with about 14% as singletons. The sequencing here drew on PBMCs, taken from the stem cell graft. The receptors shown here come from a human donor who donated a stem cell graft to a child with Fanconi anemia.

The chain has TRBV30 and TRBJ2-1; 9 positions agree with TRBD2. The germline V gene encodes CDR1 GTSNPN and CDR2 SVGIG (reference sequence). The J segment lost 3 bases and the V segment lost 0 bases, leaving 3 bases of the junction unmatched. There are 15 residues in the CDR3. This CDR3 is CAWSVLAGDYNEQFF. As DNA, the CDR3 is TGTGCCTGGAGTGTGTTAGCGGGGGACTACAATGAGCAGTTCTTC.

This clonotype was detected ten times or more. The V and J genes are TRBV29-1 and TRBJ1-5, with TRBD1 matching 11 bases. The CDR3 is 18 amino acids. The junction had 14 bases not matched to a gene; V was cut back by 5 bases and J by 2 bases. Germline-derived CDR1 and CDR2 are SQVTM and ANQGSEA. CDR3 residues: CSVTSGTGGIGGNQPQHF. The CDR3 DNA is TGCAGCGTTACCTCCGGGACAGGGGGAATTGGAGGCAATCAGCCCCAGCATTTT. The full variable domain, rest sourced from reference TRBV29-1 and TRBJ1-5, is SAVISQKPSRDICQRGTSLTIQCQVDSQVTMMFWYRQQPGQSLTLIATANQGSEATYESGFVIDKFPISRPNLTFSTLTVSNMSPEDSSIYLCSVTSGTGGIGGNQPQHFGDGTRLSIL.

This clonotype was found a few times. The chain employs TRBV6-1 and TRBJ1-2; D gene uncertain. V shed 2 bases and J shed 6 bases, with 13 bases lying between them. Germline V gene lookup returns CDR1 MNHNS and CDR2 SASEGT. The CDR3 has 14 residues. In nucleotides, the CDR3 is TGTGCCAGCAGTGAAATTGGAGGGTCGAATGGCTACACCTTC. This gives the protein CASSEIGGSNGYTF.

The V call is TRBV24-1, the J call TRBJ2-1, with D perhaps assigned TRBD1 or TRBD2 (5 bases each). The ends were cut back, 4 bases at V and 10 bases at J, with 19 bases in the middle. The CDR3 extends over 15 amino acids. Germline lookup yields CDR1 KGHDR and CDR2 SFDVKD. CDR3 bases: TGTGCCACCAGTGACCCGGGACCCTCAGGGAACGAGCAGTTCTTC. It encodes CATSDPGPSGNEQFF.

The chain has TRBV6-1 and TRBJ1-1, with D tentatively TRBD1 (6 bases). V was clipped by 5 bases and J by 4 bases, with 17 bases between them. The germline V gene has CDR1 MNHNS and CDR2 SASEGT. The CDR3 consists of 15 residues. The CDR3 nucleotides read TGTGCCAGCAGTCCACTAGGGGGGGCTGGCACTGAAGCTTTCTTT. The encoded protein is CASSPLGGAGTEAFF.

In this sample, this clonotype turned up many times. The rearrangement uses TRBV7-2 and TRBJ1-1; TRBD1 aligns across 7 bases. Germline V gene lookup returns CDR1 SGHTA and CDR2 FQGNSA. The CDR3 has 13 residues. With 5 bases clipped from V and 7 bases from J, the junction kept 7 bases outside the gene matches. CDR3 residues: CASSPGGSSEAFF. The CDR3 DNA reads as TGTGCCAGCAGCCCAGGGGGGTCCAGTGAAGCTTTCTTT. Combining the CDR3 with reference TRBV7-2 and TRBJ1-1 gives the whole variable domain GAGVSQSPSNKVTEKGKDVELRCDPISGHTALYWYRQSLGQGLEFLIYFQGNSAPDKSGLPSDRFSAERTGGSVSTLTIQRTQQEDSAVYLCASSPGGSSEAFFGQGTRLTVV.

The CDR3 region is CASSEDVQGVETQYF. The CDR3 DNA reads TGTGCCAGCAGTGAAGACGTACAGGGTGTGGAGACCCAGTACTTC. V usage is TRBV2 and J usage is TRBJ2-5, with D possibly matching TRBD1 (6 bases). The length of the CDR3 is 15 residues. CDR1 and CDR2 from the germline V gene are SNHLY and FYNNEI. The V gene lost 1 base and the J gene lost 5 bases, with 14 bases spanning the gap.

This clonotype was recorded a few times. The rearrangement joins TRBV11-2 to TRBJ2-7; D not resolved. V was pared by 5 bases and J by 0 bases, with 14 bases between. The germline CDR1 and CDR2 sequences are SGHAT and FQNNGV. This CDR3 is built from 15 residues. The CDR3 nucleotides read TGTGCCAGCAGCCTAACCGGCTTGGGCTCCTACGAGCAGTACTTC. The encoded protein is CASSLTGLGSYEQYF. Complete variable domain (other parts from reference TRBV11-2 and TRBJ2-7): EAGVAQSPRYKIIEKRQSVAFWCNPISGHATLYWYQQILGQGPKLLIQFQNNGVVDDSQLPKDRFSAERLKGVDSTLKIQPAKLEDSAVYLCASSLTGLGSYEQYFGPGTRLTVT.

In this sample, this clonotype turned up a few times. Here the CDR3 reads CASSAGTGSDSNQPQHF. In DNA form, the CDR3 reads TGTGCCAGCAGTGCCGGGACAGGGTCGGATAGCAATCAGCCCCAGCATTTT. The J gene is TRBJ1-5, the V gene TRBV12-3 or TRBV12-4; 9 bases match TRBD1. The CDR3 runs 17 residues. Germline trimming cut 5 bases from V and 0 bases from J; bases unmatched to any gene: 8.

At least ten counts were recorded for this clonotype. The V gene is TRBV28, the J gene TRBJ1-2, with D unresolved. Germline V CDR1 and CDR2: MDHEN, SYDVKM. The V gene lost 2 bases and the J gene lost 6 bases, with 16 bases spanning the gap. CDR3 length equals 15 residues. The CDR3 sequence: CASSLILEGRNGYTF. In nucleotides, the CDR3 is TGTGCCAGCAGTTTAATCCTCGAAGGGAGAAATGGCTACACCTTC.

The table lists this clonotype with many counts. The chain's CDR3 is CASSFNREETQYF. The CDR3 DNA follows: TGTGCCAGCAGCTTTAACAGGGAAGAGACCCAGTACTTC. The genes are TRBV7-2 and TRBJ2-5, with D perhaps TRBD1 (6 bases). The ends were cut back, 3 bases at V and 3 bases at J, with 8 bases in the middle. Germline V gene data show CDR1 as SGHTA and CDR2 as FQGNSA. This CDR3 has 13 residues.

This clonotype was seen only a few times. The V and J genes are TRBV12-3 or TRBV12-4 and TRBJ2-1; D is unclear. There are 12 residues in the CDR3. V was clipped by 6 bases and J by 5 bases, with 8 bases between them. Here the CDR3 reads CASRYSNNEQFF. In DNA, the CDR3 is TGTGCCAGCAGGTACAGCAACAATGAGCAGTTCTTC.

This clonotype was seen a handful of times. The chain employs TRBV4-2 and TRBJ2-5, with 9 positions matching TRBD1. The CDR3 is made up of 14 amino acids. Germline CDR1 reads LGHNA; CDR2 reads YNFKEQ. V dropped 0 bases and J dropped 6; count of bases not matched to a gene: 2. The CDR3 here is CASSQEDRGKTQYF. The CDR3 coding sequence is TGTGCCAGCAGCCAAGAGGACAGGGGAAAGACCCAGTACTTC.

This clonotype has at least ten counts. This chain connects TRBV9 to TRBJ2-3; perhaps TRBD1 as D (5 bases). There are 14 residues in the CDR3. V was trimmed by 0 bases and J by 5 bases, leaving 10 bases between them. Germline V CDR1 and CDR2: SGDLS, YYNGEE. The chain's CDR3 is CASSVATQGDTQYF. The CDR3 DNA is TGTGCCAGCAGCGTAGCCACCCAGGGAGATACGCAGTATTTT.

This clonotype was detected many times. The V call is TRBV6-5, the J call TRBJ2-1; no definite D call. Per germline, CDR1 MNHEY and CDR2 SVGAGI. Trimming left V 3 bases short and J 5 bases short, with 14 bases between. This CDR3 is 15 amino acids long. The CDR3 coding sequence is TGTGCCAGCAGTTATCTGGCCCAAGAGAACAATGAGCAGTTCTTC. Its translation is CASSYLAQENNEQFF.

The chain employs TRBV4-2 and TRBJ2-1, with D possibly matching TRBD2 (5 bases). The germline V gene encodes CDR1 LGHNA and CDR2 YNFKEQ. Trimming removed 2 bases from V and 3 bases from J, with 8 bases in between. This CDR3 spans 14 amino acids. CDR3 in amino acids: CASSQRGLYNEQFF. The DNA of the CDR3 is TGTGCCAGCAGCCAACGCGGACTCTACAATGAGCAGTTCTTC.

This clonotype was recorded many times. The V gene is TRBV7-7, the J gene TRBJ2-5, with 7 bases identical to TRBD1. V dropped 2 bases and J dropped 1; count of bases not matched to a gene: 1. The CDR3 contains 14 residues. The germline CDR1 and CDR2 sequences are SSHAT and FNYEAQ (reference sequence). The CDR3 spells CASSLKGAQETQYF. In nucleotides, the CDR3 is TGTGCCAGCAGCTTAAAGGGGGCCCAAGAGACCCAGTACTTC.

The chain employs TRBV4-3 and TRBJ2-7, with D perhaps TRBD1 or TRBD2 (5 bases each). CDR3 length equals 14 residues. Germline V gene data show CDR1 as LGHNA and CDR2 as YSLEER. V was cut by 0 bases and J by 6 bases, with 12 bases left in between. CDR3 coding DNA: TGCGCCAGCAGCCAAGAGACGGGGCTCGGCGAGCAGTACTTC. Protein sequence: CASSQETGLGEQYF.

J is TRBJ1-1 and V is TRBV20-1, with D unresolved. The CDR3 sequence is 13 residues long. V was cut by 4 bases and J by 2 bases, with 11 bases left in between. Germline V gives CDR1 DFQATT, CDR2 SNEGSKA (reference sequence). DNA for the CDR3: TGCAGTGCTAATTCCCAGAGAAACACTGAAGCTTTCTTT. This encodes CSANSQRNTEAFF.

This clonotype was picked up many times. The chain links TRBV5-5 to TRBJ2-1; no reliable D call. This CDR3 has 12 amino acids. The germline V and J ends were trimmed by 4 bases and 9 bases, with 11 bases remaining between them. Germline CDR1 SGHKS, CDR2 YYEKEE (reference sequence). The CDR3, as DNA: TGTGCCAGCAGCCGACAAGAAGGTGAGCAGTTCTTC. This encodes CASSRQEGEQFF.

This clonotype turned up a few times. Here the CDR3 DNA reads TGCGCCAGCAGTGAGCCTAGCGGGGGCCAAGAGACCCAGTACTTC. This encodes CASSEPSGGQETQYF. The chain recombines TRBV10-2 with TRBJ2-5, with TRBD2 identical over 10 bases. V dropped 2 bases and J dropped 1; count of bases not matched to a gene: 1. This CDR3 has 15 amino acids. Per germline, CDR1 WSHSY and CDR2 SAAADI.

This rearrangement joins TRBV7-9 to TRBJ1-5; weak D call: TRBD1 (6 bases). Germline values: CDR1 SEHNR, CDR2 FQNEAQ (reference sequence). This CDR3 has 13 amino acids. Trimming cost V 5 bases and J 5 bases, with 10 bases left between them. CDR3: CASSTGQHQPQHF. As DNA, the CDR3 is TGTGCCAGCAGCACTGGACAGCATCAGCCCCAGCATTTT. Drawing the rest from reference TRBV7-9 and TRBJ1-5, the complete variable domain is DTGVSQNPRHKITKRGQNVTFRCDPISEHNRLYWYRQTLGQGPEFLTYFQNEAQLEKSRLLSDRFSAERPKGSFSTLEIQRTEQGDSAMYLCASSTGQHQPQHFGDGTRLSIL.

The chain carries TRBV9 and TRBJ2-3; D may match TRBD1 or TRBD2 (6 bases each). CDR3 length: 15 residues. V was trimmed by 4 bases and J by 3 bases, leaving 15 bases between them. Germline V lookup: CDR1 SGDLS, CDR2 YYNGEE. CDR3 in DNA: TGTGCCAGCAGCTCAAAGGGGGGCCAAACAGATACGCAGTATTTT. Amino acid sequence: CASSSKGGQTDTQYF. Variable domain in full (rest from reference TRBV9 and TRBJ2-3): DSGVTQTPKHLITATGQRVTLRCSPRSGDLSVYWYQQSLDQGLQFLIQYYNGEERAKGNILERFSAQQFPDLHSELNLSSLELGDSALYFCASSSKGGQTDTQYFGPGTRLTVL.